This TCR beta chain derives from a study of OX40 agonist ivuxolimab in advanced cancers. For the study in its entirety: Ivuxolimab was a fully human IgG2 agonistic monoclonal antibody targeting the costimulatory receptor OX40 (CD134). Intravenous ivuxolimab was administered to patients every 2 weeks at six dose levels: 0.01, 0.1, 0.3, 1.5, 3 and 10 mg/kg. Of the approximately 50 dose-escalation patients, hepatocellular carcinoma was present in about 20, melanoma in some 15, renal cell carcinoma in 9 and head and neck cancer in 9. The dose-escalation cohort was roughly 83% male with a mean age of about 60 years, ranging from roughly 23 to 90. Prior anti-PD-1, anti-PD-L1 or anti-CTLA-4 therapy was permitted, and 30% to 45% of dose-escalation patients had received checkpoint inhibitors. Partial responses occurred in three dose-escalation patients: two with cutaneous melanoma and one with hepatocellular carcinoma. The purpose of peripheral TCRbeta sequencing was to test whether ivuxolimab changed TCR sequence diversity and led to clonal T-cell expansion. The paper covers the monotherapy dose-escalation part of the phase I ivuxolimab trial, which included N ≈ 54 patients.

From the cysteine up to the phenylalanine, the CDR3 has a length of 11 residues. CDR3 DNA is the only sequence kept; it has 33 bases, read in frame from the first base. V is cut by 3 bases and J by 9 bases, and the space between the germline ends is 9 bases. CDR1 and CDR2 were assigned from the germline V gene (reference sequence) as LNHDA and SQIVND. For sequencing of the TCRbeta CDR3 region, genomic DNA was extracted from the sorted cells. The immunoSEQ Assay was used to sequence the TCRbeta CDR3 regions. Held by TCRdb, this immuneACCESS table contains in-frame sequences only and omits some clones. Under half of the omission traces to an unresolved V gene where checked; the cause of the rest is unknown. The sample contains 55,000 to 85,000 clones, around 85% of them found a single time. Around 0.7% of the sample is in the top ten clones. Broader findings and caveats from the paper: Low levels of normalized T-cell clonal expansion were also shown by some nonresponding patients. After ivuxolimab, expanded clones were on average more numerous among CD8+ T cells than among CD4+ T cells. At doses of 0.1 to 3.0 mg/kg, clonal expansion of both CD4+ and CD8+ T cells in blood was seen between baseline and week 6. Which antigens the clonally expanded peripheral T cells were specific for was not determined. In the 0.1-3.0 mg/kg groups, partial responders had among the lowest normalized peripheral clonal expansion, particularly in CD8+ T cells.

Patients with a history of autoimmune disease or receiving systemic immunosuppression were excluded from the trial. Peripheral blood for TCR sequencing was drawn from every dose cohort at baseline, at cycle 4 day 1 and at cycle 7 day 1. The samples were drawn from a first-in-human, open-label, multicenter phase I dose-escalation trial of ivuxolimab. Adults with locally advanced or metastatic head and neck squamous cell, hepatocellular, melanoma or renal cell carcinoma were enrolled in the trial. Before TCR sequencing, CD4+ T cells and CD8+ T cells were sorted from peripheral blood as separate populations. On this clone: Its antigen has not been determined. Base qualities are missing; no much larger clone stands one base away.

The receptor comes from an adult with an advanced solid tumor such as melanoma, head and neck, liver or kidney cancer. The rearranged segments are TRBV19 and TRBJ2-7; the D gene is not confidently resolved. Sequencing used CD4+ or CD8+ T cells sorted from blood, obtained in a trial of the OX40 agonist ivuxolimab. The CDR3 reads as follows: CASSMYGWQYF. At the DNA level, the sequence is TGTGCCAGTAGTATGTATGGATGGCAGTACTTC.